A selection of T cell receptor beta chains follows, all from one sample in a study of T cell repertoires in cytomegalovirus infection. TCRdb passed the reads through MiXCR, listing each CDR3 protein once. The sample yields around 570,000 distinct CDR3 sequences, roughly 43% seen once. The antigens these receptors bind are not known. Material: cultured PBMCs, obtained from culture after CMV antigen stimulation. The receptors come from a human donor in good health (CMV status not recorded). Some clones in this sample may be carry-over from other donors' samples. Both conserved end residues are part of each CDR3. The D gene is left open where the match is weak. Clone sizes are given selectively: once, few, many, or a class where the clone is expanded.

J: TRBJ2-7; D: .; V: TRBV10-3; size: .; CDR3: CAISPQDEQYF; DNA: TGTGCCATCAGTCCTCAGGACGAGCAGTACTTC
J: TRBJ2-7; D: .; V: TRBV19; size: .; CDR3: CATKADSTYEQYF; DNA: TGTGCCACCAAGGCGGACAGCACCTACGAGCAGTACTTC
J: TRBJ1-1; D: .; V: TRBV5-5; size: .; CDR3: CASSLGHGNTEAFF; DNA: TGTGCCAGCAGCTTGGGTCACGGGAACACTGAAGCTTTCTTT
J: TRBJ1-1; D: .; V: TRBV7-9; size: .; CDR3: CASSFTPDGYSAEAFF; DNA: TGTGCCAGCAGCTTTACCCCCGACGGGTATAGCGCTGAAGCTTTCTTT
J: TRBJ1-1; D: .; V: TRBV20-1; size: .; CDR3: CSARDWVHTEAFF; DNA: TGCAGTGCTAGAGATTGGGTGCACACTGAAGCTTTCTTT
J: TRBJ1-1; D: .; V: TRBV11-1; size: few; CDR3: CASNSRLNTEAFF; DNA: TGTGCCAGCAATAGTCGGTTGAACACTGAAGCTTTCTTT
J: TRBJ1-1; D: .; V: TRBV7-2; size: many; CDR3: CASSLKGQTDAEAFF; DNA: TGTGCCAGCAGCTTAAAGGGACAAACGGATGCTGAAGCTTTCTTT
J: TRBJ2-3; D: .; V: TRBV30; size: .; CDR3: CAWSVGVSDTQYF; DNA: TGTGCCTGGAGTGTAGGGGTTTCAGATACGCAGTATTTT
J: TRBJ1-6; D: TRBD1; V: TRBV7-9; size: .; CDR3: CASKLQGGYNSPLHF; DNA: TGTGCCAGTAAACTTCAGGGGGGATATAATTCACCCCTCCACTTT
J: TRBJ1-5; D: .; V: TRBV19; size: .; CDR3: CATTKEALPNQPQHF; DNA: TGTGCCACTACAAAGGAGGCATTGCCCAATCAGCCCCAGCATTTT
J: TRBJ2-7; D: .; V: TRBV25-1; size: .; CDR3: CASSETEQYF; DNA: TGTGCCAGCAGTGAAACGGAGCAGTACTTC
J: TRBJ2-1; D: TRBD2; V: TRBV7-3; size: .; CDR3: CASSATSGRWNEQFF; DNA: TGTGCCAGCAGCGCAACAAGCGGGAGGTGGAATGAGCAGTTCTTC
J: TRBJ2-4; D: .; V: TRBV7-6; size: .; CDR3: CAINRAGLNIQYF; DNA: TGTGCCATTAACAGGGCTGGGCTAAACATTCAGTACTTC
J: TRBJ2-2; D: .; V: TRBV7-6; size: .; CDR3: CASSVSTVITGELFF; DNA: TGTGCCAGCAGCGTATCTACAGTAATCACCGGGGAGCTGTTTTTT
J: TRBJ2-5; D: .; V: TRBV7-9; size: .; CDR3: CASSLGYGISAETQYF; DNA: TGTGCCAGCAGCTTAGGATATGGGATATCCGCAGAGACCCAGTACTTC
J: TRBJ2-1; D: .; V: TRBV27; size: .; CDR3: CASSFSQGKDEQFF; DNA: TGTGCCAGCAGTTTTAGTCAGGGGAAGGATGAGCAGTTCTTC
J: TRBJ1-2; D: .; V: TRBV7-6; size: once; CDR3: CASSLMGTYYGYTF; DNA: TGTGCCAGCAGCTTAATGGGGACATACTATGGCTACACCTTC
J: TRBJ2-7; D: TRBD2; V: TRBV7-2; size: .; CDR3: CASSSGSGRIYEQYF; DNA: TGTGCCAGCAGCTCCGGGAGCGGGAGAATATACGAGCAGTACTTC
J: TRBJ2-1; D: .; V: TRBV11-2; size: .; CDR3: CASSLDQYGEQFF; DNA: TGTGCCAGCAGCTTAGATCAATATGGTGAGCAGTTCTTC
J: TRBJ2-5; D: .; V: TRBV2; size: .; CDR3: CASSEQLRETQYF; DNA: TGTGCCAGCAGTGAACAGCTACGGGAGACCCAGTACTTC
J: TRBJ2-2; D: .; V: TRBV7-2; size: .; CDR3: CASSSGRYTGELFF; DNA: TGTGCCAGCAGCTCGGGGAGATACACCGGGGAGCTGTTTTTT
J: TRBJ2-1; D: .; V: TRBV19; size: .; CDR3: CASSMGDEQFF; DNA: TGTGCCAGTAGTATGGGGGATGAGCAGTTCTTC
J: TRBJ1-5; D: .; V: TRBV7-9; size: .; CDR3: CASSSEGAGGDQPQHF; DNA: TGTGCCAGCAGCTCCGAAGGAGCCGGGGGGGATCAGCCCCAGCATTTT
J: TRBJ2-7; D: TRBD2; V: TRBV6-6; size: .; CDR3: CASSSRLAGGNEQYF; DNA: TGTGCCAGCAGTTCCCGACTAGCGGGAGGGAACGAGCAGTACTTC
J: TRBJ2-1; D: TRBD1; V: TRBV12-5; size: .; CDR3: CASGPRQGAGNEQFF; DNA: TGTGCTAGTGGCCCCCGACAGGGGGCGGGAAATGAGCAGTTCTTC
J: TRBJ1-2; D: .; V: TRBV19; size: .; CDR3: CASGGATRANYGYTF; DNA: TGTGCCAGTGGGGGGGCCACGAGAGCTAACTATGGCTACACCTTC
J: TRBJ1-1; D: .; V: TRBV29-1; size: .; CDR3: CSVDQGFDTEAFF; DNA: TGCAGCGTGGACCAGGGGTTCGACACTGAAGCTTTCTTT
J: TRBJ2-7; D: .; V: TRBV3-1; size: .; CDR3: CASSLHGADKTYEQYF; DNA: TGTGCCAGCAGCCTACACGGGGCGGACAAAACCTACGAGCAGTACTTC
J: TRBJ1-1; D: .; V: TRBV5-1; size: .; CDR3: CASSSTGLSNTEAFF; DNA: TGCGCCAGCAGCTCAACAGGGCTTTCGAACACTGAAGCTTTCTTT
J: TRBJ2-5; D: TRBD2; V: TRBV7-8; size: .; CDR3: CASSLISGGNIRATQYF; DNA: TGTGCCAGCAGCTTAATTAGCGGGGGGAATATAAGAGCGACCCAGTACTTC
J: TRBJ1-6; D: .; V: TRBV14; size: many; CDR3: CASSLGRRLSYNSPLHF; DNA: TGTGCCAGCAGCCTGGGGAGGAGGCTAAGTTATAATTCACCCCTCCACTTT
J: TRBJ1-2; D: .; V: TRBV19; size: .; CDR3: CASRSTLGYGYTF; DNA: TGTGCCAGTAGGTCCACATTGGGCTATGGCTACACCTTC
J: TRBJ2-1; D: TRBD1; V: TRBV7-2; size: few; CDR3: CASSNFSGTGGNEQFF; DNA: TGTGCCAGCAGCAATTTTTCCGGGACAGGGGGCAATGAGCAGTTCTTC
J: TRBJ2-7; D: .; V: TRBV6-2/TRBV6-3; size: .; CDR3: CAISRGTYEQYF; DNA: TGTGCCATCTCCCGCGGGACCTACGAGCAGTACTTC
J: TRBJ1-2; D: TRBD1; V: TRBV4-1; size: .; CDR3: CASSRPGQGHGYTF; DNA: TGCGCCAGCAGCCGACCGGGACAGGGACATGGCTACACCTTC
J: TRBJ2-3; D: .; V: TRBV20-1; size: .; CDR3: CSATAGGSGMLRDTQYF; DNA: TGCAGTGCCACTGCAGGGGGTAGCGGGATGCTTAGAGATACGCAGTATTTT
J: TRBJ2-6; D: .; V: TRBV2; size: few; CDR3: CASSVTTGGQGVLTF; DNA: TGTGCCAGCAGTGTGACGACGGGGGGCCAGGGCGTCCTGACTTTC
J: TRBJ2-1; D: .; V: TRBV12-3/TRBV12-4; size: few; CDR3: CASSPPTGSGYNEQFF; DNA: TGTGCCAGCAGTCCCCCAACAGGGTCCGGCTACAATGAGCAGTTCTTC
J: TRBJ2-1; D: .; V: TRBV7-2; size: .; CDR3: CASSLGLHHEQFF; DNA: TGTGCCAGCAGCTTAGGTCTCCACCATGAGCAGTTCTTC
J: TRBJ2-2; D: TRBD2; V: TRBV7-2; size: .; CDR3: CASSPGLAGDTGELFF; DNA: TGTGCCAGCAGCCCCGGACTAGCGGGAGACACCGGGGAGCTGTTTTTT
J: TRBJ1-4; D: TRBD1; V: TRBV7-6; size: .; CDR3: CASSYGDSTNEKLFF; DNA: TGTGCCAGCAGCTATGGGGACAGCACCAATGAAAAACTGTTTTTT
J: TRBJ2-5; D: TRBD1; V: TRBV7-6; size: .; CDR3: CASSRSGGPHQETQYF; DNA: TGTGCCAGCAGCCGATCAGGGGGTCCCCACCAAGAGACCCAGTACTTC
J: TRBJ2-3; D: TRBD1; V: TRBV11-1; size: .; CDR3: CASSKTGVADTQYF; DNA: TGTGCCAGCAGCAAGACAGGGGTAGCAGATACGCAGTATTTT
J: TRBJ1-1; D: .; V: TRBV4-2; size: .; CDR3: CASSQRENTEAFF; DNA: TGTGCCAGCAGCCAAAGAGAGAACACTGAAGCTTTCTTT
J: TRBJ1-5; D: TRBD1; V: TRBV7-2; size: few; CDR3: CASSFDRGDQPQHF; DNA: TGTGCCAGCAGCTTCGACAGGGGAGACCAGCCCCAGCATTTT
J: TRBJ2-3; D: TRBD2; V: TRBV7-2; size: few; CDR3: CASSWPTSGADTQYF; DNA: TGTGCCAGCAGCTGGCCTACTAGCGGGGCAGATACGCAGTATTTT
J: TRBJ2-7; D: .; V: TRBV5-5; size: .; CDR3: CASSRGAVSVSPYEQYF; DNA: TGTGCCAGCAGCCGGGGGGCAGTATCGGTCAGCCCCTACGAGCAGTACTTC
J: TRBJ1-6; D: TRBD1; V: TRBV7-9; size: .; CDR3: CASSRPTGGIDSPLHF; DNA: TGTGCCAGCAGCCGACCGACAGGGGGCATAGATTCACCCCTCCACTTT
J: TRBJ2-1; D: TRBD2; V: TRBV7-2; size: .; CDR3: CASRRTSGRSENEQFF; DNA: TGTGCCAGCAGACGGACTAGCGGCCGGAGCGAGAATGAGCAGTTCTTC
J: TRBJ2-3; D: TRBD2; V: TRBV7-2; size: .; CDR3: CASSFGGVAGGRWADTQYF; DNA: TGTGCCAGCAGCTTTGGCGGGGTAGCGGGGGGGAGGTGGGCAGATACGCAGTATTTT
J: TRBJ2-1; D: .; V: TRBV19; size: once; CDR3: CASSMDTYNEQFF; DNA: TGTGCCAGTAGTATGGACACCTACAATGAGCAGTTCTTC